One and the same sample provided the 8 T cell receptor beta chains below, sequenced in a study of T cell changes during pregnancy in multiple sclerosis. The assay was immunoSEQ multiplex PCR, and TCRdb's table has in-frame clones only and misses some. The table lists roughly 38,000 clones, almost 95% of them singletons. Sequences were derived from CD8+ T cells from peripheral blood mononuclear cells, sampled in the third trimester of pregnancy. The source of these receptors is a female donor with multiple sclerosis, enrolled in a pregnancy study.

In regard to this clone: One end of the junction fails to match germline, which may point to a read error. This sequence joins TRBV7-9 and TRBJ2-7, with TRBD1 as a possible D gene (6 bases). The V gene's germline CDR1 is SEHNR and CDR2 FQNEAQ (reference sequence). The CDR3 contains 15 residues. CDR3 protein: CASSPTGPVSHEQYF. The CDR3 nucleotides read TGTGCCAGCAGTCCGACAGGTCCCGTCTCCCACGAGCAGTACTTC.

The CDR3 sequence: CASSVAPGTSTSYEQYF. In DNA, the CDR3 is TGTGCCAGCAGCGTAGCTCCCGGGACTAGCACCTCCTACGAGCAGTACTTC. The V call is TRBV9, the J call TRBJ2-7, with 9 bases identical to TRBD2. This CDR3 region has 17 residues. Trimming at V came to 0 bases and at J to 0 bases, leaving 7 bases not matched to a gene. Germline V gene lookup returns CDR1 SGDLS and CDR2 YYNGEE.

Written as DNA, the CDR3 is TGTGCCAGCAGTTTAAGGGTAGAACAGGAGAACACCGGGGAGCTGTTTTTT. This codes for CASSLRVEQENTGELFF. This sequence joins TRBV28 and TRBJ2-2; tentative D call: TRBD1 (5 bases). The CDR3 covers 17 residues. V lost 2 bases to trimming and J lost 1 base, with 14 bases between them. Germline V gene data show CDR1 as MDHEN and CDR2 as SYDVKM.

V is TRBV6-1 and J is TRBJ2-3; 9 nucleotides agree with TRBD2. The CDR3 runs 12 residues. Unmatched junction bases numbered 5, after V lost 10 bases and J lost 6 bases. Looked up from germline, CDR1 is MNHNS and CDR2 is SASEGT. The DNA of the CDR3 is TGTGCCATCGAGGGGACTAGCGATACGCAGTATTTT. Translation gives CAIEGTSDTQYF.

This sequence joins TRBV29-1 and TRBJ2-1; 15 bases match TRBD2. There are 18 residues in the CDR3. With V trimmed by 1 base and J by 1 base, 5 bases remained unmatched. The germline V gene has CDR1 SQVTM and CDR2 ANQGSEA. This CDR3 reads CSVEGRTSGRESYNEQFF. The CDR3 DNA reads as TGCAGCGTTGAAGGGAGGACTAGCGGGAGGGAATCCTACAATGAGCAGTTCTTC.

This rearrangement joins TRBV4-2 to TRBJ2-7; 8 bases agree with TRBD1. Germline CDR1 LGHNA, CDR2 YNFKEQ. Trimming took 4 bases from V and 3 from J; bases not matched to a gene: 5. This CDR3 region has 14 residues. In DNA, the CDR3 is TGTGCCAGCAGCCCCGGGACAGGATTCTACGAGCAGTACTTC. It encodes CASSPGTGFYEQYF.

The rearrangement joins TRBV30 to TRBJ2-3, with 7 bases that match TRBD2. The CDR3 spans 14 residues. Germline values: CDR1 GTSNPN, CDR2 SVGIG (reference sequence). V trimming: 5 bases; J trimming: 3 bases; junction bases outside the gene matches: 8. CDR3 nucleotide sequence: TGTGCCTGGTCTACGGGGGGTGGGACAGATACGCAGTATTTT. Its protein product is CAWSTGGGTDTQYF.

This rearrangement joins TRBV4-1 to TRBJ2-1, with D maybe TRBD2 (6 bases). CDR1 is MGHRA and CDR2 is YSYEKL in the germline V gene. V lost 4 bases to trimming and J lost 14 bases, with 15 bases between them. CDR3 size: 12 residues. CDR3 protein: CASSPRTGGEFF. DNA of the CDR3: TGCGCCAGCAGCCCTCGGACCGGGGGTGAGTTCTTC.